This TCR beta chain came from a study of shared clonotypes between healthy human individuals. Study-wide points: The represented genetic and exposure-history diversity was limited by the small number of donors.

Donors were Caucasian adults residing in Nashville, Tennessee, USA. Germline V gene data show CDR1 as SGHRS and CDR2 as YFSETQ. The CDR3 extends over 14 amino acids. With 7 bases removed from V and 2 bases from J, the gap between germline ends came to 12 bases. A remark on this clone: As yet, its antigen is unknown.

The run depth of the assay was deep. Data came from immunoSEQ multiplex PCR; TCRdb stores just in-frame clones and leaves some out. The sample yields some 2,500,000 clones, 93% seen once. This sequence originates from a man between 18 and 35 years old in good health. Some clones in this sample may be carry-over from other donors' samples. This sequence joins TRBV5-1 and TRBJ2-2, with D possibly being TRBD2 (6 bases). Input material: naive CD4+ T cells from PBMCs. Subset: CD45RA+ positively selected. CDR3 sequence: CASGRDFNTGELFF. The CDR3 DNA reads TGCGCCAGCGGCCGGGACTTTAACACCGGGGAGCTGTTTTTT.